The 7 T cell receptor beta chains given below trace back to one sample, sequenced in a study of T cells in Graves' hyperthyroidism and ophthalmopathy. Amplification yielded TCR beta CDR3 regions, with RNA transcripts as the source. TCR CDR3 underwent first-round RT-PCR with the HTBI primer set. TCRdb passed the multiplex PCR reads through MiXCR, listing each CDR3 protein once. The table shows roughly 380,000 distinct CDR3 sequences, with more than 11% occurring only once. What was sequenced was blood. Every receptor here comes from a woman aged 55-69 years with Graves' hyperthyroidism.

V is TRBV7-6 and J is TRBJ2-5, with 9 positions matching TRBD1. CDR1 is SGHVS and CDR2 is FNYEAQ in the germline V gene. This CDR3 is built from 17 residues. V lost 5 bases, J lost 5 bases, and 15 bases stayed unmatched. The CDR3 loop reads CASSPLPPGQGIETQYF. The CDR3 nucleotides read TGTGCCAGCAGCCCCCTCCCTCCGGGACAGGGTATTGAGACCCAGTACTTC.

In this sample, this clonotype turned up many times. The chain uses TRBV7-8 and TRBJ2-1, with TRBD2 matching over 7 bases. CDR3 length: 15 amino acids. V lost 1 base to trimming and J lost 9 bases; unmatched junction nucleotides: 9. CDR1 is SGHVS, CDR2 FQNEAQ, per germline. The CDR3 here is CASSLGGGKSLEQFF. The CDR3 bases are TGTGCCAGCAGCTTAGGGGGGGGAAAGTCCCTTGAGCAGTTCTTC.

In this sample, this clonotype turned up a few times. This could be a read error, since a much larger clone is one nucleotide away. CDR3 bases: TGTGCCAGCAGCCGACAGAATAGCGGGACCGATACGCAGTATTTT. Its protein product is CASSRQNSGTDTQYF. The rearrangement uses TRBV3-1 and TRBJ2-3; 8 bases fit TRBD2. The CDR3 extends over 15 amino acids. The V and J ends lost 4 bases and 6 bases, in that order; junction bases with no gene match: 9. CDR1 is LGHDT, CDR2 YNNKEL, per germline (reference sequence).

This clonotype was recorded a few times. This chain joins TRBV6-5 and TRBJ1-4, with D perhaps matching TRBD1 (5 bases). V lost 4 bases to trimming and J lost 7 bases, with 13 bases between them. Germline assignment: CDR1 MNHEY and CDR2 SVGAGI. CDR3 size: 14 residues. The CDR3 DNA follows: TGTGCCAGCAGTTTAACCGGGGGGAGTGAAAAACTGTTTTTT. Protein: CASSLTGGSEKLFF.

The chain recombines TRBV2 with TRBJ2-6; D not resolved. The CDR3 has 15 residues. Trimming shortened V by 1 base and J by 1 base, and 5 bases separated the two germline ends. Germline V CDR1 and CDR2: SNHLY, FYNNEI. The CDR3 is CASSEVASGANVLTF. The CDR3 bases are TGTGCCAGCAGTGAAGTTGCGTCTGGGGCCAACGTCCTGACTTTC. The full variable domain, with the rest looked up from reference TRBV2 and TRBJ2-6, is EPEVTQTPSHQVTQMGQEVILRCVPISNHLYFYWYRQILGQKVEFLVSFYNNEISEKSEIFDDQFSVERPDGSNFTLKIRSTKLEDSAMYFCASSEVASGANVLTFGAGSRLTVL.

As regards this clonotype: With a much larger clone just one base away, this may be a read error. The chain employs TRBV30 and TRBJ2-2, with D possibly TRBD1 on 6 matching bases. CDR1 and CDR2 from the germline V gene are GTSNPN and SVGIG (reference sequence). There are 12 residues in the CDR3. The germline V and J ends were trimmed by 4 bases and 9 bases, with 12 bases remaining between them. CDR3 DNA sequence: TGTGCCTGGAACAGGGTTCCCAGGGAGCTGTTTTTT. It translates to CAWNRVPRELFF.

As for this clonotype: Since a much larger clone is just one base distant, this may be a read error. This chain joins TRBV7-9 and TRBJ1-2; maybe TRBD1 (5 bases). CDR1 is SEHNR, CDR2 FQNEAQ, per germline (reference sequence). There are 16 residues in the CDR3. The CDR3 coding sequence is TGTGCCAGCAGCTTAGATGGGGGAGTAGGCGACTATGACTACACCTTC. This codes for CASSLDGGVGDYDYTF.